A selection of T cell receptor beta chains follows, all from one sample in a study of cytomegalovirus exposure and HLA in healthy donors. Produced via immunoSEQ multiplex PCR; TCRdb's table is partial and in-frame only. The repertoire holds fewer than 100,000 clones, with about 75% as singletons. Sequences were obtained from PBMCs. These receptors were taken from a female donor in good health and CMV-seronegative. Both conserved end residues are part of each CDR3. D genes are given only for firm matches. Some rows mark clone size as missing; the rest say once, few, many or name a class of expanded clone.

d_gene	v_gene	j_gene	abundance	CDR3nt	CDR3aa
.	TRBV7-9	TRBJ1-5	.	TGTGCCAGCAGCTCTAGGAGGGAATTAAATCAGCCCCAGCATTTT	CASSSRRELNQPQHF
.	TRBV15	TRBJ1-2	.	TGTGCCACCAGCAGAGGAGGAGACGGTGGCTACACCTTC	CATSRGGDGGYTF
.	TRBV25-1	TRBJ2-1	.	TGTGCCAGCAGTGAAGGGGCGGGATTCAGCTCCTACAATGAGCAGTTCTTC	CASSEGAGFSSYNEQFF
TRBD2	TRBV15	TRBJ2-1	.	TGTGCCACCAGCAGAGGAGCTAGCGGGAGTATGGATGAGCAGTTCTTC	CATSRGASGSMDEQFF
.	TRBV10-1	TRBJ1-2	.	TGCGCCAGCAGTGAGAAGCGGTGCCTTTATGGCTACACCTTC	CASSEKRCLYGYTF
.	TRBV28	TRBJ2-7	few	TGTGCCAGCACCTCAGGGGTATTTTACGAGCAGTACTTC	CASTSGVFYEQYF
TRBD1	TRBV5-1	TRBJ1-2	once	TGCGCCAGCAGCCCCGACAGGGAGCGGGTAAACTATGGCTACACCTTC	CASSPDRERVNYGYTF
TRBD2	TRBV25-1	TRBJ2-7	.	TGTGCCAGCAGTCCCGGGGGGAACTACGAGCAGTACTTC	CASSPGGNYEQYF
TRBD1	TRBV30	TRBJ1-5	.	TGTGCCTGGAGTATAGGGACAGGGTTGGGTCAGCCCCAGCATTTT	CAWSIGTGLGQPQHF
.	TRBV29-1	TRBJ2-1	.	TGCAGCCATCTCCGGGGTGACAATGAGCAGTTCTTC	CSHLRGDNEQFF
.	TRBV4-1	TRBJ1-2	.	TGCGCCAGCAGCCAATTCATCAGGGAACCGACTAACTATGGCTACACCTTC	CASSQFIREPTNYGYTF
TRBD2	TRBV29-1	TRBJ2-7	few	TGCAGCGTTGGGGGGGGCTACGAGCAGTACTTC	CSVGGGYEQYF
TRBD1	TRBV30	TRBJ2-7	.	TGTGCCTGGAGTACCGGGACAGGGGTCGACGAGCAGTACTTC	CAWSTGTGVDEQYF
.	TRBV7-2	TRBJ2-6	.	TGTGCCAGCAGCACCGGCGGGGGCAGCTACTCTGGGGCCAACGTCCTGACTTTC	CASSTGGGSYSGANVLTF
.	TRBV5-1	TRBJ2-5	.	TGCGCCAGCAGCCTGCGACTAGACCAAGAGACCCAGTACTTC	CASSLRLDQETQYF
.	TRBV28	TRBJ1-1	medium-sized	TGTGCCAGCAGTTTTACAGGGAAGACTGAAGCTTTCTTT	CASSFTGKTEAFF
.	TRBV4-1	TRBJ2-5	.	TGCGCCAGCAGCCAAGATCCAGGGGTGAAGACCCAGTACTTC	CASSQDPGVKTQYF
.	TRBV5-4	TRBJ1-1	.	TGTGCCAGCAGCTTTTCAAAGGGACAACATGAAGCTTTCTTT	CASSFSKGQHEAFF
TRBD1	TRBV4-1	TRBJ1-2	.	TGCGCCAGCAGCCAAGAACCCGGGACAGGGGCGCGCGATGGCTACACCTTC	CASSQEPGTGARDGYTF
.	TRBV11-2	TRBJ2-1	once	TGTGCCAGCAGCTCCCCTAGTGGACAGTTCTTC	CASSSPSGQFF
TRBD1	TRBV6-5	TRBJ1-1	few	TGTGCCAGCAGTTCCTTCAGGGGGACTGAAGCTTTCTTT	CASSSFRGTEAFF
TRBD2	TRBV5-4	TRBJ2-7	.	TGTGCCAGCAGCTTGGCTAGCGGCTACGAGCAGTACTTC	CASSLASGYEQYF
TRBD2	TRBV27	TRBJ2-3	once	TGTGCCAGCAGTTTATCGGGGACTAGCGAAGGGTATTTT	CASSLSGTSEGYF
.	TRBV2	TRBJ2-1	.	TGTGCCAGCAGTAGCGAAACGGCAATTAATGGTTACAATGAGCAGTTCTTC	CASSSETAINGYNEQFF
.	TRBV15	TRBJ2-1	.	TGTGCCACCAGCAGAGGACTGGCGGGACGTGAGCAGTTCTTC	CATSRGLAGREQFF
.	TRBV21-1	TRBJ1-6	few	TGTGCCAGCAGCAAAGAGCGACAGGATGGGTCACCCCTCCACTTT	CASSKERQDGSPLHF
TRBD2	TRBV6-5	TRBJ2-1	.	TGTGCCAGCAGTTACTCCCGGGGGGGCGATGAGCAGTTCTTC	CASSYSRGGDEQFF
.	TRBV7-9	TRBJ2-4	few	TGTTCCAGCAGCTTAATTGACAGCACCAAAAACATTCAGTACTTC	CSSSLIDSTKNIQYF
.	TRBV7-9	TRBJ1-6	once	TGTGCCAGCAGCTACCTCCAGTCACCCCTCCACTTT	CASSYLQSPLHF
TRBD1	TRBV18	TRBJ2-7	.	TGTGCCAGCTCACCGGGACAGACCTCCTACGAGCAGTACTTC	CASSPGQTSYEQYF
TRBD1	TRBV6-1	TRBJ2-7	.	TGTGCCAGCAGGGCGTACGACAGGGGAGTGAGCGAGCAGTACTTC	CASRAYDRGVSEQYF
.	TRBV5-1	TRBJ2-3	.	TGCGCCAGCGCTGCGGGGGCCTCAGATACGCAGTATTTT	CASAAGASDTQYF
.	TRBV5-6	TRBJ2-7	many	TGTGCCAGCAGCTCCGGATCGGGCGAGCAGTACTTC	CASSSGSGEQYF
TRBD1	TRBV27	TRBJ2-7	.	TGTGCCAGCAGGGCCGGGACAGCCTTTTACGAGCAGTACTTC	CASRAGTAFYEQYF
.	TRBV19	TRBJ2-7	.	TGTGCCAGTAGTATAGGGGCAGGGAAATGGTACGAGCAGTACTTC	CASSIGAGKWYEQYF
.	TRBV28	TRBJ1-1	.	TGTGCCAGCATCGCCTTTGGAGGGACTGAAGCTTTCTTT	CASIAFGGTEAFF
.	TRBV7-2	TRBJ2-5	.	TGTGCCAGCAGCGTTGGGGCGGGGCTACAAGAGACCCAGTACTTC	CASSVGAGLQETQYF
.	TRBV6-4	TRBJ1-1	.	TGTGCCAGCAGTCCGACAGGGAACACTGAAGCTTTCTTT	CASSPTGNTEAFF
.	TRBV9	TRBJ1-2	.	TGTGCCAGCAGCCTATCTCAGGGGACAAGGGGCTATGGCTACACCTTC	CASSLSQGTRGYGYTF
.	TRBV4-2	TRBJ2-5	.	TGTGCCAGCAGCCAAGGGAGCGGTGGGGGGGCTGGAGAGACCCAGTACTTC	CASSQGSGGGAGETQYF
TRBD2	TRBV5-1	TRBJ2-7	.	TGCGCCAGCTCTGTAGCGGGGGACTCCTACGAGCAGTACTTC	CASSVAGDSYEQYF
TRBD1	TRBV28	TRBJ2-7	.	TGTGCCAGCAGAGAGACAGGGGCCCCCCACGAGCAGTACTTC	CASRETGAPHEQYF
.	TRBV7-2	TRBJ2-7	.	TGTGCCAGCAGCTTAGACTGGGCCTCCTACGAGCAGTACTTC	CASSLDWASYEQYF
.	TRBV15	TRBJ1-2	.	TGTGCCACCAGCAGAAACAGGTTTGACTATGGCTACACCTTC	CATSRNRFDYGYTF
.	TRBV6-6	TRBJ1-2	.	TGTGCCAGCAGGGGACACAGTTGGGACCCCTATGGCTACACCTTC	CASRGHSWDPYGYTF
.	TRBV5-1	TRBJ1-4	few	TGCGCCAGCAGCTTCAATCCAACTAATGAAAAACTGTTTTTT	CASSFNPTNEKLFF
.	TRBV5-1	TRBJ2-7	.	TGCGCCAGCAGCTTGGCCGGAGACCCTTTGGAGTACTTC	CASSLAGDPLEYF
TRBD1	TRBV9	TRBJ1-1	.	TGTGCCAGCAGCGTAGGACAGGGACACACTGAAGCTTTCTTT	CASSVGQGHTEAFF
TRBD2	TRBV6-5	TRBJ2-5	.	TGTGCCAGCAGTAGGGGACTAGCAGGAGAGACCCAGTACTTC	CASSRGLAGETQYF
.	TRBV13	TRBJ1-4	.	TGTGCCAGCAGCCCACAGGGAGGGACTAATGAAAAACTGTTTTTT	CASSPQGGTNEKLFF
TRBD2	TRBV25-1	TRBJ2-3	.	TGTGCCAGCAGTGAATTAGCGGGGGCGCCTCCTTACACAGATACGCAGTATTTT	CASSELAGAPPYTDTQYF
.	TRBV27	TRBJ1-5	.	TGTGCCAGCAGCTGGCAGAGCAATCAGCCCCAGCATTTT	CASSWQSNQPQHF
.	TRBV10-3	TRBJ2-6	.	TGTGCCATCAGTGCTACCAACAGGGGCGGGAACTCTGGGGCCAACGTCCTGACTTTC	CAISATNRGGNSGANVLTF
TRBD1	TRBV6-5	TRBJ2-7	few	TGTGCCAGCAGTTACTCCCCACAGGGGAACTACGAGCAGTACTTC	CASSYSPQGNYEQYF
TRBD1	TRBV5-6	TRBJ1-2	.	TGTGCCAGCAGCCTAGACAGGGGATTACGAGAGGACTATGGCTACACCTTC	CASSLDRGLREDYGYTF